The T cell receptor (beta chain) described here comes from a study of cytomegalovirus exposure and HLA in healthy donors. Whole-study findings and limits: The authors excluded some V segments, including TRBV6-2 and TRBV6-3, as indistinguishable.

The primer mix had 60 Vbeta and 13 Jbeta primers. The protocol was immunoSEQ multiplex PCR, while the TCRdb copy is restricted to in-frame clones and leaves out a portion. The repertoire includes more than 150,000 clones, 70% to 80% of them detected once, and over 1.5% sits in the top ten. The CDR3 runs to 14 residues. V was shortened by 5 bases and J by 7 bases, with 17 bases between the two germline ends. From germline, CDR1 is SGHTA and CDR2 FQGNSA. As for this clone: Antigen specificity is unknown.

The J gene is TRBJ2-5, the V gene TRBV7-2, with D possibly TRBD1 on 6 matching bases. The sequence was collected from a girl aged 10 to 17 in good health and CMV-seropositive. What was sequenced was PBMCs. This chain's CDR3 is CASSREQGIGTQYF. CDR3 DNA sequence: TGTGCCAGCAGCCGAGAGCAGGGGATAGGGACCCAGTACTTC.